This TCR beta chain comes out of a study of regulatory T cells in long-lasting Graves disease. Building the TCR beta libraries relied on iRepertoire HTBI primers, and CDR3 regions underwent Arm-PCR. Per the study methods: Sequenced samples collectively carried about 62 TRBV and 14 to 15 TRBJ segments. TCRdb re-analysed the multiplex PCR reads in MiXCR, keeping a single row per CDR3 protein. These V and J calls originate from TCRdb's pipeline instead of the authors' own analysis. Here the sample spans about 440,000 distinct CDR3 sequences, about a sixth being singletons. Documented time point: newly diagnosed GD, antithyroid drugs for less than 3 months. Construction of the TCR library relied on RNA isolated from PBMCs. These data also formed part of another study, on T cells in Graves' hyperthyroidism and ophthalmopathy. That source adds: Ophthalmopathy was identified by the model a median approximately six months ahead of onset.

The sequence was obtained from a woman in her twenties or thirties with Graves disease. Sequenced here: peripheral blood mononuclear cells (PBMCs), sampled at new diagnosis, from a patient treated with antithyroid drugs.

Here the CDR3 DNA reads TGCAGTGCTAGAAGGCGGGGCACAGATACGCAGTATTTT. Translated: CSARRRGTDTQYF. The rearrangement links TRBV20-1 to TRBJ2-3; D is possibly TRBD2 (5 bases). The CDR3 contains 13 residues. V was clipped by 2 bases and J by 1 base, with 7 bases between them. CDR1 and CDR2 (germline): DFQATT, SNEGSKA (reference sequence).